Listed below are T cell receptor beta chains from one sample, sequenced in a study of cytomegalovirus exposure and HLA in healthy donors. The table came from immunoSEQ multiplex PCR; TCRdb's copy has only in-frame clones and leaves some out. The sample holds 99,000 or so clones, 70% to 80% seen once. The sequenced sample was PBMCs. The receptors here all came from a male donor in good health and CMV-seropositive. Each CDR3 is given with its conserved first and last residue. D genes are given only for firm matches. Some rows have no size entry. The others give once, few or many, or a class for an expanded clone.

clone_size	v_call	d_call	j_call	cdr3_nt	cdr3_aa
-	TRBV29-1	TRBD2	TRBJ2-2	TGCAGAGATGAAGGTCCGGGACTAAACACCGGGGAGCTGTTTTTT	CRDEGPGLNTGELFF
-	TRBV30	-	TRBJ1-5	TGTGCCTGGAGTGTTCCAGGGGATCTCAATCAGCCCCAGCATTTT	CAWSVPGDLNQPQHF
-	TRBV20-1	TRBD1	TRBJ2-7	TGCAGTGCTGTTGGGACAGACGAGCAGTACTTC	CSAVGTDEQYF
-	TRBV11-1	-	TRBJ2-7	TGTGCCAGCAGCCCCCGTCTAAGGGGCGAGCAGTACTTC	CASSPRLRGEQYF
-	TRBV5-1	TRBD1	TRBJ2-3	TGCGCCAGCAGCTTGGGCCAGGGGGCGGGAACAGATACGCAGTATTTT	CASSLGQGAGTDTQYF
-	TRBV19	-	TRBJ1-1	TGTGCCAGCGAAGATAGGGGGAGACGGCCAATGAACACTGAAGCTTTCTTT	CASEDRGRRPMNTEAFF
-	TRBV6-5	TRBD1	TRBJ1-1	TGTGCCAGCGGTTTGACAGGGGGCGTCGACACTGAAGCTTTCTTT	CASGLTGGVDTEAFF
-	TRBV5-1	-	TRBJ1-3	TGCGCCAGCAGCTTGGAGTGGGGCTCCGACACCATATATTTT	CASSLEWGSDTIYF
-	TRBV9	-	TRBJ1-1	TGTGCCAGCAGCGCAAGCGGGAGGCAGACTGAAGCTTTCTTT	CASSASGRQTEAFF
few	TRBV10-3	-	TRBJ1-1	TGTGCCTCCTCTTGGGCAGAAGAAGCTTTCTTT	CASSWAEEAFF
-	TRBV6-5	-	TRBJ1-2	TGTGCCAGCAGTAGTCAGGGAAGTATCTATGGCTACACCTTC	CASSSQGSIYGYTF
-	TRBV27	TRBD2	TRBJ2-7	TGTGCCAGCAGTTTATCGGGGAGGGTGGCCTACGAGCAGTACTTC	CASSLSGRVAYEQYF
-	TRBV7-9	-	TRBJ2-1	TGTGCCAGCAGCCCCGTGGGAGGGGGGAATGAGCAGTTCTTC	CASSPVGGGNEQFF
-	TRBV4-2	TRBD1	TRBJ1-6	TGTGCCAGCAGCCAAGATCAAACAGGGGGGCGTTCACCCCTCCACTTT	CASSQDQTGGRSPLHF
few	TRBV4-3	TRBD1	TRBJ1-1	TGCGCCAGCAGCCAAGAGGACAGGGGGGGCACTGAAGCTTTCTTT	CASSQEDRGGTEAFF
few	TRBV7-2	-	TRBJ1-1	TGTGCCAGCAGCTTAGTAGCCCCCCCGCGTTACGGCACTGAAGCTTTCTTT	CASSLVAPPRYGTEAFF
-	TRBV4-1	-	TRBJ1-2	TGCGCCAGCAGCCAAGAGGTCAGGGCTAACTATGGCTACACCTTC	CASSQEVRANYGYTF
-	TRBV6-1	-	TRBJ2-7	TGTGCCAGCAGTGGGGAGGGGGGCTATGAGCAGTACTTC	CASSGEGGYEQYF
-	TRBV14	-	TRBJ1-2	TGTGCCAGCAGTTTCAGCCGGGATGGCTACACCTTC	CASSFSRDGYTF
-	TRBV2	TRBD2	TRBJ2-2	TGTGCCAGCAGTGAAGCTAGCGGGGGAATCGGGGAGCTGTTTTTT	CASSEASGGIGELFF
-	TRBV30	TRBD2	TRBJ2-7	TGTGCCTGGAGTACCCCCGGGACTAGCCATTCCTACGAGCAGTACTTC	CAWSTPGTSHSYEQYF
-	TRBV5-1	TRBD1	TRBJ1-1	TGCGCCAGCAGCTTAAACAGGGGAACTGAAGCTTTCTTT	CASSLNRGTEAFF
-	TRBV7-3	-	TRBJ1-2	TGTGCCAGCAGCTTAGGACAGACCTATGGCTACACCTTC	CASSLGQTYGYTF
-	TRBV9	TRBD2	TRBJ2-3	TGTGCCAGCAGCGTAGATGGAAGCGGGGGGCGGAGGCGGGATACGCAGTATTTT	CASSVDGSGGRRRDTQYF
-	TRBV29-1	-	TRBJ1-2	TGCAGCGTTGGTAGTCCGGGCTATGGCTACACCTTC	CSVGSPGYGYTF
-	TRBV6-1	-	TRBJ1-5	TGTGCCAGCAGTGAATCCAGGGTAAATCCCCAGCATTTT	CASSESRVNPQHF
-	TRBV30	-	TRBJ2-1	TGTGCCTGGAGTGGATTACCTCTAAAGACTAAATACAATGAGCAGTTCTTC	CAWSGLPLKTKYNEQFF
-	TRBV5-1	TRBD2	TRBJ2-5	TGCGCCAGCAGCCCAACTAGCGGGGGGGCCGGGGCAGAGACCCAGTACTTC	CASSPTSGGAGAETQYF